The 13 T cell receptor beta chains presented below share a single source sample, sequenced in a study of blood T cell repertoires in COVID-19. Data came from immunoSEQ multiplex PCR; TCRdb stores just in-frame clones and leaves some out. The sample lists 140,000 to 150,000 clones; under 90% were seen once. The sequenced sample consisted of peripheral blood. The receptors here all came from a man between 70 and 80 years old who had recovered from COVID-19.

This clone was seen only once. J is TRBJ1-5 and V is TRBV30; 7 nucleotides agree with TRBD1. The ends lost 3 bases at V and 4 bases at J; junction bases unmatched: 6. The CDR3 is 14 residues long. Germline CDR1 reads GTSNPN; CDR2 reads SVGIG (reference sequence). The CDR3 DNA is TGTGCCTGGAGAAACCGACAGGGAAATCAGCCCCAGCATTTT. Translation gives CAWRNRQGNQPQHF.

There are a few counts of this clone. The chain couples TRBV19 to TRBJ2-7, with 10 bases fitting TRBD1. CDR1 LNHDA and CDR2 SQIVND come from the germline V gene (reference sequence). The V segment lost 7 bases and the J segment 6 bases; nucleotides outside the gene matches: 6. The CDR3 has 13 amino acids. The CDR3 DNA sequence: TGTGCCAGTACGCGGGACAGGGGTTCCGAGCAGTACTTC. Encoded protein: CASTRDRGSEQYF.

The chain employs TRBV6-5 and TRBJ1-6; TRBD1 agrees at 8 bases. CDR3 length equals 14 residues. CDR1 is MNHEY and CDR2 is SVGAGI in the germline V gene. V was clipped by 6 bases and J by 7 bases; unmatched bases: 5. CDR3 nucleotide sequence: TGTGCCAGCAGGGTCGGACAGGGAAATTCACCCCTCCACTTT. Its protein is CASRVGQGNSPLHF.

The genes are TRBV5-1 and TRBJ2-5, with D tentatively TRBD2 (5 bases). CDR1 and CDR2 (germline): SGHRS, YFSETQ. CDR3 length: 14 amino acids. Trimming removed 6 bases at V and 3 bases at J, with 15 bases between. The CDR3 coding sequence is TGCGCCAGCATGGAAATGAGCGGAAAAGAGACCCAGTACTTC. This gives the protein CASMEMSGKETQYF.

The rearrangement uses TRBV5-5 and TRBJ1-1; 9 bases align to TRBD1. V lost 2 bases, J lost 5 bases, and 4 bases stayed unmatched. Germline loops: CDR1 SGHKS, CDR2 YYEKEE (reference sequence). The CDR3 covers 14 residues. The CDR3: CASSFRTGATEAFF. CDR3 sequence (DNA): TGTGCCAGCAGCTTTCGGACAGGGGCTACTGAAGCTTTCTTT. Full variable domain (rest looked up from reference TRBV5-5 and TRBJ1-1): DAGVTQSPTHLIKTRGQQVTLRCSPISGHKSVSWYQQVLGQGPQFIFQYYEKEERGRGNFPDRFSARQFPNYSSELNVNALLLGDSALYLCASSFRTGATEAFFGQGTRLTVV.

This clone was seen just once. V and J are TRBV27 and TRBJ2-7; 8 bases map to TRBD1. Germline V CDR1 and CDR2: MNHEY, SMNVEV (reference sequence). With 4 bases clipped from V and 1 base from J, the junction kept 3 bases outside the gene matches. CDR3 length: 14 amino acids. CDR3: CASSWGTGSYEQYF. The DNA for the CDR3 is TGTGCCAGCAGTTGGGGGACAGGATCCTACGAGCAGTACTTC.

The chain recombines TRBV27 with TRBJ1-1; D perhaps matches TRBD1 (6 bases). Trimming removed 0 bases from V and 3 bases from J, with 11 bases in between. Germline lookup yields CDR1 MNHEY and CDR2 SMNVEV (reference sequence). The CDR3 is 15 residues long. The CDR3 is CASSLSWGGHTEAFF. The CDR3 DNA is TGTGCCAGCAGTTTATCATGGGGGGGCCACACTGAAGCTTTCTTT.

The chain uses TRBV5-4 and TRBJ2-6, with 8 bases matching TRBD1. V lost 4 bases, J lost 0 bases, and 9 bases stayed unmatched. From germline, CDR1 is SGHNT and CDR2 YYREEE (reference sequence). This CDR3 spans 18 amino acids. This chain's CDR3 is CASSDRTGPYSGANVLTF. CDR3 nucleotide sequence: TGTGCCAGCAGCGACCGGACAGGGCCCTACTCTGGGGCCAACGTCCTGACTTTC.

J is TRBJ1-5 and V is TRBV5-1; D not certain. Trimming took 4 bases from V and 2 from J, leaving 10 bases between them. Germline CDR1 reads SGHRS; CDR2 reads YFSETQ. The CDR3 is made up of 14 amino acids. The CDR3 DNA reads TGCGCCAGCAGCGACGGGAACCGCAATCAGCCCCAGCATTTT. Its protein is CASSDGNRNQPQHF. The full variable domain, its missing parts supplied by reference TRBV5-1 and TRBJ1-5, is KAGVTQTPRYLIKTRGQQVTLSCSPISGHRSVSWYQQTPGQGLQFLFEYFSETQRNKGNFPGRFSGRQFSNSRSEMNVSTLELGDSALYLCASSDGNRNQPQHFGDGTRLSIL.

This clone has just a few counts. The chain combines TRBV6-5 with TRBJ1-2; TRBD1 agrees at 9 bases. Losses at the gene ends were 5 bases for V and 4 bases for J; bases not matched to a gene: 5. Germline-derived CDR1 and CDR2 are MNHEY and SVGAGI. CDR3 size: 14 residues. This chain's CDR3 is CASSKGQGVYGYTF. For the CDR3, the DNA is TGTGCCAGCAGTAAGGGACAGGGCGTCTATGGCTACACCTTC.

The CDR3 here is CASSPQTETYEQYF. In DNA form, the CDR3 reads TGTGCCAGCAGTCCCCAGACTGAAACGTACGAGCAGTACTTC. V and J are TRBV6-6 and TRBJ2-7, with D hard to call. Trimming shortened V by 5 bases and J by 4 bases, and 15 bases separated the two germline ends. Germline V gene lookup returns CDR1 MNHNY and CDR2 SVGAGI (reference sequence). This CDR3 contains 14 residues.

V usage is TRBV5-6 and J usage is TRBJ1-1; D gene unclear. Between the trimmed V and J ends, which lost 5 bases and 1 base, there was a span of 12 bases. CDR3 length: 14 residues. The germline V gene encodes CDR1 SGHDT and CDR2 YYEEEE. CDR3 nucleotide sequence: TGTGCCAGCAGTGTCCCTCAACAGAACACTGAAGCTTTCTTT. Translating it yields CASSVPQQNTEAFF.

V gene TRBV7-2 combines with J gene TRBJ2-7, with 15 nucleotides matching TRBD2. CDR1 SGHTA and CDR2 FQGNSA come from the germline V gene. The CDR3 is 15 residues long. Trimming cost V 8 bases and J 6 bases; bases outside gene matches: 8. Here the CDR3 DNA reads TGTGCCAGCGTCTTTAGGGGACTAGCGGGAGGCGAGCAGTACTTC. Protein sequence: CASVFRGLAGGEQYF.